A single sample is the source of the 16 T cell receptor beta chains below, sequenced in a study of blood T cells in healthy people across ages. It was with a sample-barcoded 5' primer and a J-beta primer mix that a second PCR of about 6 to 12 cycles was run. TCRdb passed the 5' RACE reads through MiXCR, listing each CDR3 protein once. Of some 550,000 distinct CDR3 sequences listed, roughly 48% are singletons. Sequencing input: blood. The receptors shown here come from a man at least 80 years old in good health.

In this sample, this clonotype turned up many times. The chain employs TRBV29-1 and TRBJ2-4; the D gene is possibly TRBD1 (6 bases). CDR3 length equals 16 residues. In germline, CDR1 is SQVTM, CDR2 ANQGSEA. Deletions cut 2 bases from V and 0 bases from J, with 14 bases between. In nucleotides, the CDR3 is TGCAGCGTTGAAACAGGACAGACGCTAGCCAAAAACATTCAGTACTTC. This codes for CSVETGQTLAKNIQYF.

This clonotype was seen a few times. A read error may produce the germline difference seen at one junction end. The chain is built from TRBV4-1 and TRBJ2-3; 10 nucleotides align to TRBD1. Germline assignment: CDR1 MGHRA and CDR2 YSYEKL. The CDR3 is made up of 17 amino acids. In DNA, the CDR3 is TGTGCCAGCAGCCAGGGGGGACAGGGGCTAGCGGGAGATACGCAGTATTTT. Its translation: CASSQGGQGLAGDTQYF.

The genes are TRBV5-6 and TRBJ2-1, with 7 bases matching TRBD1. There are 15 residues in the CDR3. With V trimmed by 4 bases and J by 8 bases, 12 bases remained unmatched. Germline CDR1 reads SGHDT; CDR2 reads YYEEEE. CDR3 amino acids: CASSARQGVYHEQFF. CDR3 nucleotides: TGTGCCAGCAGCGCCCGACAGGGTGTGTACCATGAGCAGTTCTTC.

There are many counts of this clonotype. The chain carries TRBV9 and TRBJ2-5, with D perhaps matching TRBD1 (5 bases). Germline V CDR1 and CDR2: SGDLS, YYNGEE. This CDR3 is 13 amino acids long. V dropped 4 bases and J dropped 2 bases, with 9 bases sitting between them. The CDR3 loop is CASSFGHQETQYF. CDR3 in DNA: TGTGCCAGCAGCTTTGGACATCAAGAGACCCAGTACTTC.

This chain connects TRBV3-1 to TRBJ1-2; possible D gene TRBD1, 5 bases. Germline CDR1 is LGHDT and CDR2 is YNNKEL (reference sequence). The CDR3 is made up of 15 amino acids. With 0 bases removed from V and 3 bases from J, the gap between germline ends came to 11 bases. DNA of the CDR3: TGTGCCAGCAGCCAAGACAGGGCAAGTGACTATGGCTACACCTTC. Protein: CASSQDRASDYGYTF.

This clonotype has just a few counts. The chain links TRBV7-2 to TRBJ2-1; TRBD2 is a possible D gene (6 bases). CDR1 and CDR2 (germline): SGHTA, FQGNSA. CDR3 length: 14 residues. V shed 4 bases and J shed 7 bases, with 14 bases lying between them. This chain's CDR3 is CASSYNTGGNEQFF. The CDR3 bases are TGTGCCAGCAGCTATAATACTGGAGGGAATGAGCAGTTCTTC.

The rearrangement links TRBV12-3 or TRBV12-4 to TRBJ2-7; D remains unclear. There are 14 residues in the CDR3. Trimming shortened V by 5 bases and J by 0 bases, and 11 bases separated the two germline ends. CDR3 protein: CASSLSKDSYEQYF. Written as DNA, the CDR3 is TGTGCCAGCAGTCTCAGCAAGGACTCCTACGAGCAGTACTTC.

V usage is TRBV28 and J usage is TRBJ2-1; 10 nucleotides line up with TRBD2. Germline CDR1 and CDR2: MDHEN and SYDVKM. Trimming cost V 6 bases and J 9 bases; bases outside gene matches: 8. CDR3 length equals 14 residues. CDR3 DNA: TGTGCCAGCAGCCCCGGACTAGCGGTGGGTGAGCAGTTCTTC. It yields the protein CASSPGLAVGEQFF.

This chain connects TRBV20-1 to TRBJ1-2, with 8 bases aligning to TRBD1. The CDR3 contains 14 residues. The V segment lost 4 bases and the J segment 2 bases; nucleotides outside the gene matches: 6. Germline V gene sequence: CDR1 DFQATT, CDR2 SNEGSKA (reference sequence). This chain's CDR3 is CSATTGEGNYGYTF. The CDR3 bases are TGCAGTGCTACGACAGGGGAGGGGAACTATGGCTACACCTTC.

There are many counts of this clonotype. J is TRBJ1-1 and V is TRBV6-6; D uncertain. The CDR3 is made up of 14 amino acids. Trimming stripped 6 bases from V and 1 base from J, with 12 bases between. Germline loops: CDR1 MNHNY, CDR2 SVGAGI (reference sequence). The CDR3: CASSPRRENTEAFF. The DNA of the CDR3 is TGTGCCAGCAGCCCCAGGAGGGAGAACACTGAAGCTTTCTTT.

This clonotype has a handful of counts. The V gene is TRBV18, the J gene TRBJ1-6; D remains unclear. The V end lost 3 bases, the J end lost 6 bases, and 9 bases lay between the germline ends. Germline V gene lookup returns CDR1 KGHSH and CDR2 LQKENI. This CDR3 region has 14 residues. CDR3 loop: CASSPSGSNSPLHF. The CDR3 region has the DNA TGTGCCAGCTCACCTTCGGGGAGTAATTCACCCCTCCACTTT.

The chain is built from TRBV5-4 and TRBJ2-3; D is perhaps TRBD2 (6 bases). Germline CDR1 is SGHNT and CDR2 is YYREEE (reference sequence). V lost 4 bases and J 2 bases, leaving 11 bases between the germline ends. The CDR3 runs to 14 residues. CDR3 nucleotide sequence: TGTGCCAGCAGCATGGGACTGTTCACAGATACGCAGTATTTT. Protein sequence: CASSMGLFTDTQYF.

Details on this clonotype: Just one base apart from a much larger clone, this may be a read error. V gene TRBV6-6 combines with J gene TRBJ2-1; 7 nucleotides line up with TRBD2. Germline V gives CDR1 MNHNY, CDR2 SVGAGI (reference sequence). The CDR3 is 16 amino acids. The CDR3 bases are TGTGCCAGCAGACTTCGAGCGGGGAGCTCCTACAATGAGCAGCTCTTC. Protein sequence: CASRLRAGSSYNEQLF.

This clonotype was counted a few times. This rearrangement joins TRBV7-2 to TRBJ2-6; a weak D match, TRBD1 (6 bases). The germline CDR1 and CDR2 sequences are SGHTA and FQGNSA. V lost 5 bases to trimming and J lost 1 base, with 9 bases between them. CDR3 length: 15 amino acids. The CDR3 region is CASSLDRSGANVLTF. DNA for the CDR3: TGTGCCAGCAGCCTCGACAGGTCTGGGGCCAACGTCCTGACTTTC.

This clonotype was recorded many times. This CDR3 is CSVAQGYEQYF. In DNA form, the CDR3 reads TGCAGCGTTGCACAGGGCTACGAGCAGTACTTC. The gene calls are TRBV29-1 and TRBJ2-7, with a possible D match to TRBD1 (6 bases). V dropped 4 bases and J dropped 3 bases, with 7 bases sitting between them. The CDR3 has 11 residues. Germline V lookup: CDR1 SQVTM, CDR2 ANQGSEA.

In its sample, this clonotype was seen a few times. The CDR3 sequence: CASSPTGSNSPLHF. The CDR3 region has the DNA TGTGCCAGCAGCCCTACAGGGTCAAATTCACCCCTCCACTTT. V and J are TRBV3-1 and TRBJ1-6; weak D call: TRBD1 (6 bases). Germline CDR1 is LGHDT and CDR2 is YNNKEL (reference sequence). V was trimmed by 4 bases and J by 7 bases, leaving 11 bases between them. The CDR3 length is 14 residues.